This T cell receptor (beta chain) was observed in a study of immune cell composition in non-small cell lung cancer. For the study at large: Tumours were mainly lung adenocarcinoma or squamous cell carcinoma.

The germline V and J ends were trimmed by 5 bases and 4 bases, with 13 bases remaining between them. This CDR3 has 14 residues. Germline assignment: CDR1 SGHAT and CDR2 FQNNGV. The data were produced by immunoSEQ multiplex PCR, yet TCRdb's version contains in-frame clones alone and is incomplete. Among about 13,000 clones listed, 73% were seen once. V gene TRBV11-2 combines with J gene TRBJ2-3; D not certain. This sequence originates from a human donor with non-small cell lung cancer. The sequenced sample was lung tumor tissue. The CDR3 coding sequence is TGTGCCAGCAGCCCCTCAAAGCCGGCAGATACGCAGTATTTT. Its protein product is CASSPSKPADTQYF.